A single sample gave rise to the 15 T cell receptor beta chains below, sequenced in a study of OX40 agonist ivuxolimab in advanced cancers. Produced via immunoSEQ multiplex PCR; TCRdb's table is partial and in-frame only. Counted here are around 140,000 clones, 90% occurring once; the ten biggest clones make up around 0.99%. Sequences were derived from CD4+ or CD8+ T cells sorted from blood, sampled in a trial of the OX40 agonist ivuxolimab. These receptors all come from an adult with an advanced solid tumor such as melanoma, head and neck, liver or kidney cancer.

This sequence joins TRBV10-3 and TRBJ2-1; 7 bases align to TRBD2. In germline, CDR1 is ENHRY, CDR2 SYGVKD. This CDR3 has 16 residues. The junction had 4 bases not matched to a gene; V was cut back by 0 bases and J by 2 bases. The CDR3 coding sequence is TGTGCCATCAGTGAGTCGGGGCGGGAGCCCTACAATGAGCAGTTCTTC. Amino acid sequence: CAISESGREPYNEQFF.

This chain uses TRBV6-1 with TRBJ2-5; 8 positions match TRBD2. The V segment lost 3 bases and the J segment 5 bases; nucleotides outside the gene matches: 11. Germline V gene data show CDR1 as MNHNS and CDR2 as SASEGT. This CDR3 comprises 16 residues. The CDR3 here is CASSEVVAGWGETQYF. CDR3 DNA: TGTGCCAGCAGTGAGGTTGTAGCGGGGTGGGGGGAGACCCAGTACTTC.

The chain couples TRBV5-1 to TRBJ2-5, with TRBD1 matching 10 bases. From germline, CDR1 is SGHRS and CDR2 YFSETQ. CDR3 length: 17 residues. V shed 0 bases and J 1 base; nucleotides not matched to a gene: 6. CDR3 sequence reads: CASSLGGTGARQETQYF. In DNA form, the CDR3 reads TGCGCCAGCAGCTTGGGTGGGACAGGGGCGCGCCAAGAGACCCAGTACTTC. Looking up the rest from reference TRBV5-1 and TRBJ2-5 gives the full variable domain: KAGVTQTPRYLIKTRGQQVTLSCSPISGHRSVSWYQQTPGQGLQFLFEYFSETQRNKGNFPGRFSGRQFSNSRSEMNVSTLELGDSALYLCASSLGGTGARQETQYFGPGTRLLVL.

This clone has a single count. This rearrangement joins TRBV19 to TRBJ1-1; D remains ambiguous. The V gene lost 4 bases and the J gene lost 4 bases, with 22 bases spanning the gap. The CDR3 runs to 17 residues. In germline, CDR1 is LNHDA, CDR2 SQIVND (reference sequence). CDR3 bases: TGTGCCAGTAGTAAACCGGGTGCTTCGTCCTTGGGCACTGAAGCTTTCTTT. Protein sequence: CASSKPGASSLGTEAFF.

The rearrangement uses TRBV7-9 and TRBJ1-2, with 9 bases lining up with TRBD1. The CDR3 length is 15 residues. After removal of 5 bases from V and 8 bases from J, the junction contained 12 bases not matched to a gene. Germline V CDR1 and CDR2: SEHNR, FQNEAQ (reference sequence). Here the CDR3 DNA reads TGTGCCAGCAGCGCCCCAACGGGACAGGGCTGGGGCTACACCTTC. It codes for CASSAPTGQGWGYTF.

This clone appeared a single time. The chain employs TRBV28 and TRBJ2-7, with 9 nucleotides matching TRBD1. Per germline, CDR1 MDHEN and CDR2 SYDVKM. The CDR3 is 17 residues long. V lost 3 bases and J lost 4; bases outside the gene matches: 13. CDR3 DNA sequence: TGTGCCAGCAGTTTCGTGAGCTTGGGACAGGGAAAGTACGAGCAGTACTTC. Amino acids: CASSFVSLGQGKYEQYF.

This clone turned up a few times. The chain joins TRBV5-4 to TRBJ2-7, with D perhaps being TRBD1 or TRBD2 (5 bases each). V was pared by 4 bases and J by 7 bases, with 18 bases between. Germline V gene sequence: CDR1 SGHNT, CDR2 YYREEE (reference sequence). The CDR3 has 14 residues. The CDR3 region is CASSLDKNRGEQYF. The CDR3 DNA reads TGTGCCAGCAGCCTGGACAAGAACAGAGGGGAGCAGTACTTC. The full variable domain, with the rest looked up from reference TRBV5-4 and TRBJ2-7, is ETGVTQSPTHLIKTRGQQVTLRCSSQSGHNTVSWYQQALGQGPQFIFQYYREEENGRGNFPPRFSGLQFPNYSSELNVNALELDDSALYLCASSLDKNRGEQYFGPGTRLTVT.

The chain links TRBV28 to TRBJ1-3; D ambiguous. With 7 bases removed from V and 0 bases from J, the gap between germline ends came to 7 bases. Germline V gives CDR1 MDHEN, CDR2 SYDVKM. The CDR3 extends over 13 amino acids. CDR3 in DNA: TGTGCCAGCATGGGAGTCTCTGGAAACACCATATATTTT. Translating gives CASMGVSGNTIYF.

V gene TRBV5-1 combines with J gene TRBJ2-3; 9 bases align to TRBD2. CDR1 and CDR2 (germline): SGHRS, YFSETQ. V shed 0 bases, J shed 4 bases, and the junction held 6 bases outside the gene matches. The length of the CDR3 is 16 residues. In nucleotides, the CDR3 is TGCGCCAGCAGCTTGGGGGTTAGCGGGAGATCAGATACGCAGTATTTT. Its protein product is CASSLGVSGRSDTQYF. Using reference TRBV5-1 and TRBJ2-3 for the parts outside the CDR3, the full variable domain is KAGVTQTPRYLIKTRGQQVTLSCSPISGHRSVSWYQQTPGQGLQFLFEYFSETQRNKGNFPGRFSGRQFSNSRSEMNVSTLELGDSALYLCASSLGVSGRSDTQYFGPGTRLTVL.

The chain has TRBV5-1 and TRBJ1-4; the match to TRBD1 covers 7 bases. The CDR3 is made up of 13 amino acids. Trimming at V came to 4 bases and at J to 8 bases, leaving 5 bases not matched to a gene. Germline V gene sequence: CDR1 SGHRS, CDR2 YFSETQ. CDR3: CASSEQGGEKLFF. The CDR3, as DNA: TGCGCCAGCAGCGAGCAGGGGGGAGAAAAACTGTTTTTT. Complete variable domain (other parts from reference TRBV5-1 and TRBJ1-4): KAGVTQTPRYLIKTRGQQVTLSCSPISGHRSVSWYQQTPGQGLQFLFEYFSETQRNKGNFPGRFSGRQFSNSRSEMNVSTLELGDSALYLCASSEQGGEKLFFGSGTQLSVL.

This chain uses TRBV5-1 with TRBJ1-1, with D possibly matching TRBD1 (5 bases). Germline loops: CDR1 SGHRS, CDR2 YFSETQ. This CDR3 contains 15 residues. V lost 2 bases and J lost 0, with 11 bases in between. Here the CDR3 DNA reads TGCGCCAGCAGCTTAGGGCGACAGATGAACACTGAAGCTTTCTTT. This sequence encodes CASSLGRQMNTEAFF.

This sequence joins TRBV7-3 and TRBJ1-2, with a tentative D call TRBD1 (6 bases). The CDR3 extends over 17 amino acids. The V and J ends lost 4 bases and 5 bases respectively, with 23 bases between them. The germline CDR1 and CDR2 sequences are SGHTA and FQGTGA. DNA for the CDR3: TGTGCCAGCAGCTCCCATCCCGGGACACCCAGTTTTTATGGCTACACCTTC. The encoded protein is CASSSHPGTPSFYGYTF.

The rearrangement links TRBV5-6 to TRBJ1-5; D is possibly TRBD1 (6 bases). Germline CDR1 reads SGHDT; CDR2 reads YYEEEE. V gave up 0 bases and J gave up 3 bases, with 13 bases separating them. CDR3 size: 16 residues. CDR3 residues: CASSLGTGSINQPQHF. In nucleotides, the CDR3 is TGTGCCAGCAGCTTGGGTACAGGGAGTATCAATCAGCCCCAGCATTTT.

This CDR3 reads CASSFGTFNEKLFF. In DNA, the CDR3 is TGTGCCAGCAGCTTCGGGACTTTTAATGAAAAACTGTTTTTT. J is TRBJ1-4 and V is TRBV5-6; tentative D call: TRBD1 (5 bases). Germline V CDR1 and CDR2: SGHDT, YYEEEE. This CDR3 spans 14 amino acids. The V end was cut by 2 bases, the J end by 4 bases, with 9 bases between.

This chain uses TRBV2 with TRBJ1-1, with D maybe TRBD1 (5 bases). Trimming pared 2 bases from V and 1 base from J, leaving 11 bases between. The CDR3 consists of 15 residues. CDR1 SNHLY and CDR2 FYNNEI come from the germline V gene. The CDR3 loop is CASSEQGLRNTEAFF. The CDR3, as DNA: TGTGCCAGCAGTGAACAGGGACTCAGGAACACTGAAGCTTTCTTT.